This T cell receptor (beta chain) was retrieved from a study of T cell repertoires in cytomegalovirus infection. Whole-study context: Indications came from public TCR beta signatures; they pointed to CMV infection and to a matching HLA type.

V lost 6 bases to trimming and J lost 0 bases; unmatched junction nucleotides: 15. Germline CDR1 reads SGHNT; CDR2 reads YENEEA. This CDR3 region has 19 residues. Concerning this clonotype: Its antigen is not known.

TCRdb analysed the reads with MiXCR anew, one entry per CDR3 protein. The sample comprises some 700,000 distinct CDR3 sequences, about 33% of which are singletons, and approximately 18% rests with the top ten. General study findings and limits: Cumulative public TCR beta family frequency identified CMV carriers with the relevant HLA. Dominating the ex vivo response were HLA-C-restricted CMV-specific TCR beta clonotypes.

The sequence was obtained from a human donor in good health (CMV status not recorded). Some clones in this sample may be carry-over from other donors' samples. The chain joins TRBV11-3 to TRBJ2-3; 10 bases map to TRBD2. Sequencing used cultured PBMCs, obtained from culture after CMV antigen stimulation. The CDR3 DNA is TGTGCCAGCAGTACCTTAGCGGGAGGAACAAACCCTAGCACAGATACGCAGTATTTT. Translated, it gives CASSTLAGGTNPSTDTQYF.